This TCR beta chain was recorded in a study of control samples from healthy donors and cancer patients. Germline loops: CDR1 GTSNPN, CDR2 SVGIG (reference sequence). The CDR3 spans 13 residues. The V and J ends lost 0 bases and 7 bases respectively, with 12 bases between them. Sequenced by immunoSEQ multiplex PCR; TCRdb stores in-frame clones only, minus some. The sample includes 150,000 or so clones, 94% of them seen just once. This rearrangement joins TRBV30 to TRBJ1-2; D is unresolved. The sequence came from a man between 35 and 55 years old in good health. Sequencing was carried out using blood. CDR3 in amino acids: CAWSVAAGGGYTF. For the CDR3, the DNA is TGTGCCTGGAGTGTAGCAGCAGGCGGTGGCTACACCTTC.